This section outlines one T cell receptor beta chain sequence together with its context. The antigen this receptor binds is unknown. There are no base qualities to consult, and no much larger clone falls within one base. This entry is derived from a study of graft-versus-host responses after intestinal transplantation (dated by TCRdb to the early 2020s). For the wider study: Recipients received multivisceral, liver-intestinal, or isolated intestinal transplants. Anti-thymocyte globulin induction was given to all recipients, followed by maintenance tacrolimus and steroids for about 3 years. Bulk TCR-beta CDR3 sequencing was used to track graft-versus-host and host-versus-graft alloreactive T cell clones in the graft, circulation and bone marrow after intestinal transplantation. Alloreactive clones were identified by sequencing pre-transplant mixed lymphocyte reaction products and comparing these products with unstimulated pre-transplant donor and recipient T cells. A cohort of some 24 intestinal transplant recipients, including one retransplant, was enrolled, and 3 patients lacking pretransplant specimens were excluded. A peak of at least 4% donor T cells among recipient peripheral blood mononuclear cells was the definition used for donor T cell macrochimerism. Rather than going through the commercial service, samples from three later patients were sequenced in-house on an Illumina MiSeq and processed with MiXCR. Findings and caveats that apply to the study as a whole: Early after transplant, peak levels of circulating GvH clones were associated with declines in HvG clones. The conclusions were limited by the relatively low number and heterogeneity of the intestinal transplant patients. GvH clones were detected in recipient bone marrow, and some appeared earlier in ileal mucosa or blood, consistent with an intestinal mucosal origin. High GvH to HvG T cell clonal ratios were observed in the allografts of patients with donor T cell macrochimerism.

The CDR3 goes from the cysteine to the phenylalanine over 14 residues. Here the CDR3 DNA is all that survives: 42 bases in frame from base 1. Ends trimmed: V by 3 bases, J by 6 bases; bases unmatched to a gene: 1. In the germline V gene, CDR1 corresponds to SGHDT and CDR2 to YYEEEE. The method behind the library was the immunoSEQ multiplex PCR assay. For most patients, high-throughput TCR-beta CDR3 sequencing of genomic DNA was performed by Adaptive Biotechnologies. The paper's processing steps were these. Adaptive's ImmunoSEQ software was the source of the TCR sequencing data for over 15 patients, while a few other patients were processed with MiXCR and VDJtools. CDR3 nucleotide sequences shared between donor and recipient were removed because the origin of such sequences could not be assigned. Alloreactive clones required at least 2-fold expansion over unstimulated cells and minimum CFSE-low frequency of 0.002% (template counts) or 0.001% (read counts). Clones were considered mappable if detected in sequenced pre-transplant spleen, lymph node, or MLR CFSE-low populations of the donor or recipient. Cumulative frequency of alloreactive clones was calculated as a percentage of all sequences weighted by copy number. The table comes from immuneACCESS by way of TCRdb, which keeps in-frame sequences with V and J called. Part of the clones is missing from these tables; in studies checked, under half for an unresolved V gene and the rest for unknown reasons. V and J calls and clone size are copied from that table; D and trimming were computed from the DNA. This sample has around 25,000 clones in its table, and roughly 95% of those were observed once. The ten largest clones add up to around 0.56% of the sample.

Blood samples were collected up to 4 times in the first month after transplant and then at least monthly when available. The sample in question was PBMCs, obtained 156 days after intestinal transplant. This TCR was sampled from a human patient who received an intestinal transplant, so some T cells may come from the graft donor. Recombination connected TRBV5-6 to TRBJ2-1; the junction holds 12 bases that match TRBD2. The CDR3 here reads CASSWTSGINEQFF. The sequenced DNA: TGTGCCAGCAGCTGGACTAGCGGGATCAATGAGCAGTTCTTC.